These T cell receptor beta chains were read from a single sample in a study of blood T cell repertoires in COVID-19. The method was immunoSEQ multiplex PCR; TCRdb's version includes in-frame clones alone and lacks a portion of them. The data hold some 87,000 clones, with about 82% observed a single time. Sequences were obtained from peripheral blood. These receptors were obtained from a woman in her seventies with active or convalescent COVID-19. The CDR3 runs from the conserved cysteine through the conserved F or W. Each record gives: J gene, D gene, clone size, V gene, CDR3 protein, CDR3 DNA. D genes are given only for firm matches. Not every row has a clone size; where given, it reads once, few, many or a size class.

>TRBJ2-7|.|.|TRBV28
CASSLAAREQYF
TGTGCCAGCAGTTTGGCGGCCCGCGAGCAGTACTTC
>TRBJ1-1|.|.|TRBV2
CASSDREDTEAFF
TGTGCCAGCAGTGACAGGGAAGACACTGAAGCTTTCTTT
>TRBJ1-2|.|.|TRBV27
CASSFSGRGSMGGYTF
TGTGCCAGCAGTTTCTCCGGACGGGGTAGTATGGGAGGCTACACCTTC
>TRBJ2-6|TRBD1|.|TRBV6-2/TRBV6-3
CASSGGTGRSGANVLTF
TGTGCCAGCAGTGGTGGGACAGGGCGCTCTGGGGCCAACGTCCTGACTTTC
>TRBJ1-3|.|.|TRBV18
CASSPTRSGSGNTIYF
TGTGCCAGCTCGCCAACGAGGTCGGGGTCTGGAAACACCATATATTTT
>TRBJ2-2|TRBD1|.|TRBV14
CASSQGTGWTGELFF
TGTGCCAGCAGCCAAGGGACAGGGTGGACCGGGGAGCTGTTTTTT
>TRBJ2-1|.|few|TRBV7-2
CASSPGSANYNEQFF
TGTGCCAGCAGCCCGGGGTCGGCCAACTACAATGAGCAGTTCTTC
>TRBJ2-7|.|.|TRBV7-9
CASSSSWTASYEQYF
TGTGCCAGCAGCTCATCATGGACAGCCTCCTACGAGCAGTACTTC
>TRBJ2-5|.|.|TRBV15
CATSRAGETQYF
TGTGCCACCAGCAGAGCGGGGGAGACCCAGTACTTC
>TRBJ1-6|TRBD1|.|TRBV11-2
CASSRDRGNSPLHF
TGTGCCAGCAGCCGGGACAGGGGGAATTCACCCCTCCACTTT
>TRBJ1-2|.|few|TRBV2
CASSEQFYGYTF
TGTGCCAGCAGCGAACAATTCTATGGCTACACCTTC
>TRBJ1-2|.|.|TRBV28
CASSLNSYGYTF
TGTGCCAGCAGTTTAAACAGCTATGGCTACACCTTC
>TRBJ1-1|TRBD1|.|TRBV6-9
CASSGGQGKFTEAFF
TGTGCCAGCAGTGGTGGACAGGGGAAATTTACTGAAGCTTTCTTT
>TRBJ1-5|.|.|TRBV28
CASSLVGIYSNQPQHF
TGTGCCAGCAGTTTGGTCGGTATTTATAGCAATCAGCCCCAGCATTTT
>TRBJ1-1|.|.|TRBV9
CASSAVGARTEAFF
TGTGCCAGCAGCGCGGTAGGGGCGCGAACTGAAGCTTTCTTT
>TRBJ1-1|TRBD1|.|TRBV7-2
CASSLGGDRGNTEAFF
TGTGCCAGCAGCCTGGGGGGGGACAGGGGAAACACTGAAGCTTTCTTT
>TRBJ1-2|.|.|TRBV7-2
CASSLALGDVDGYTF
TGTGCCAGCAGCTTAGCGCTAGGGGATGTGGATGGCTACACCTTC
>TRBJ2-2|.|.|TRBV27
CASSRGQNTGELFF
TGTGCCAGCAGTCGCGGACAGAACACCGGGGAGCTGTTTTTT
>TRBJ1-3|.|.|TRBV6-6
CASTPGEIFSGNTIYF
TGTGCCAGCACACCCGGGGAAATATTCTCTGGAAACACCATATATTTT
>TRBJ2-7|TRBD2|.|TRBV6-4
CASRRASGVLGGLTYEQYF
TGTGCCAGCAGAAGGGCTAGCGGGGTTCTGGGGGGGCTCACCTACGAGCAGTACTTC
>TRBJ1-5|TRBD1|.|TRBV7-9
CASSPGTGFQPQHF
TGTGCCAGCAGCCCTGGGACAGGGTTTCAGCCCCAGCATTTT
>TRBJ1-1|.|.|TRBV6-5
CAGSYWQAAPEAFF
TGTGCCGGCAGTTACTGGCAGGCCGCCCCTGAAGCTTTCTTT
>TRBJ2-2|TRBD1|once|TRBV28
CATEGTGGANTGELFF
TGTGCCACAGAAGGGACAGGGGGGGCGAACACCGGGGAGCTGTTTTTT
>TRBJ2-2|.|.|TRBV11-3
CASSLYAGELFF
TGTGCCAGCAGCTTGTATGCCGGGGAGCTGTTTTTT